The 26 T cell receptor beta chains listed next were all sequenced from one sample in a study of cytomegalovirus exposure and HLA in healthy donors (dated by TCRdb to about 2017). Libraries were constructed by the immunoSEQ multiplex PCR assay. For the multiplex PCR, a mixture combining 60 forward primers for TCR Vbeta segments and 13 reverse primers for TCR Jbeta segments was used. TCRdb mirrors the immuneACCESS table, restricted to in-frame sequences. Some clones are absent from its copies; in checked studies, under half trace to an unresolved V gene, and the reason for the others is unknown. The sample includes under 200,000 clones, with 75% to 80% observed a single time. About 14% of the sample belongs to the ten largest clones. Sequences were obtained from PBMCs. These receptors all come from a man between 45 and 60 years old in good health and CMV-seropositive.

This clone was detected a few times. The rearrangement uses TRBV7-2 and TRBJ2-2, with 8 positions matching TRBD1. CDR1 is SGHTA, CDR2 FQGNSA, per germline. The CDR3 has 15 amino acids. The V and J ends lost 4 bases and 2 bases, in that order; junction bases with no gene match: 3. In DNA, the CDR3 is TGTGCCAGCAGCTACGGGACAGGAAACACCGGGGAGCTGTTTTTT. This encodes CASSYGTGNTGELFF. Together with reference TRBV7-2 and TRBJ2-2, the CDR3 gives the full variable domain: GAGVSQSPSNKVTEKGKDVELRCDPISGHTALYWYRQSLGQGLEFLIYFQGNSAPDKSGLPSDRFSAERTGGSVSTLTIQRTQQEDSAVYLCASSYGTGNTGELFFGEGSRLTVL.

The chain combines TRBV10-3 with TRBJ2-2, with 7 bases identical to TRBD1. The germline V gene encodes CDR1 ENHRY and CDR2 SYGVKD. The CDR3 length is 14 residues. Trimming at V came to 5 bases and at J to 8 bases, leaving 8 bases not matched to a gene. Written as DNA, the CDR3 is TGTGCCATCAGTACGACAGGGACGATGGGGGAGCTGTTTTTT. Protein sequence: CAISTTGTMGELFF.

V is TRBV4-1 and J is TRBJ2-1, with 11 bases aligning to TRBD2. The CDR3 length is 18 residues. From germline, CDR1 is MGHRA and CDR2 YSYEKL. The junction had 11 bases not matched to a gene; V was cut back by 1 base and J by 6 bases. The CDR3 bases are TGCGCCAGCAGCCAAGGTGTAGCGGGGGGGCTTCTCTCCAATGAGCAGTTCTTC. Residues: CASSQGVAGGLLSNEQFF.

This clone was seen a handful of times. This chain joins TRBV28 and TRBJ2-2; D possibly corresponds to TRBD1 (5 bases). V lost 6 bases and J lost 1, with 9 bases in between. Germline V gives CDR1 MDHEN, CDR2 SYDVKM. The CDR3 is 14 residues long. This chain's CDR3 is CASRLTGNTGELFF. The CDR3, as DNA: TGTGCCAGCAGGCTTACAGGGAACACCGGGGAGCTGTTTTTT.

This clone was found once. The V gene is TRBV28, the J gene TRBJ2-3; 13 bases agree with TRBD2. V trimming: 5 bases; J trimming: 1 base; junction bases outside the gene matches: 9. Per germline, CDR1 MDHEN and CDR2 SYDVKM. The CDR3 totals 18 residues. The chain's CDR3 is CASSLPGLAGSGTDTQYF. CDR3 sequence (DNA): TGTGCCAGCAGTCTTCCGGGACTAGCGGGGTCAGGCACAGATACGCAGTATTTT.

CDR3 in amino acids: CASSQDRTSVWRGINTGELFF. CDR3 sequence (DNA): TGCGCCAGCAGCCAAGATCGAACTAGCGTCTGGCGGGGGATCAACACCGGGGAGCTGTTTTTT. The chain joins TRBV4-3 to TRBJ2-2; 7 bases line up with TRBD2. Trimming at V came to 0 bases and at J to 2 bases, leaving 18 bases not matched to a gene. CDR3 length: 21 residues. Germline V CDR1 and CDR2: LGHNA, YSLEER.

The chain carries TRBV25-1 and TRBJ2-2; 7 nucleotides match TRBD2. From germline, CDR1 is MGHDK and CDR2 SYGVNS. The CDR3 spans 16 residues. Trimming cost V 3 bases and J 2 bases; bases outside gene matches: 6. Here the CDR3 DNA reads TGTGCCAGCAGTGATTCCACGGGGGGAAACACCGGGGAGCTGTTTTTT. It yields the protein CASSDSTGGNTGELFF.

The CDR3 protein is CASSLMATGDFQETQYF. CDR3 coding DNA: TGTGCCAGCAGCTTAATGGCAACCGGGGACTTCCAAGAGACCCAGTACTTC. The chain employs TRBV11-2 and TRBJ2-5; D may be TRBD2 (6 bases). V was shortened by 2 bases and J by 1 base, with 17 bases between the two germline ends. This CDR3 is 17 amino acids long. Germline lookup yields CDR1 SGHAT and CDR2 FQNNGV.

The V gene is TRBV4-2, the J gene TRBJ2-5; 7 nucleotides match TRBD2. Per the germline V gene, CDR1 is LGHNA and CDR2 is YNFKEQ. The length of the CDR3 is 13 residues. J gave up 5 bases and V 3 bases, and 3 bases lay outside the gene matches. The CDR3 DNA reads TGTGCCAGCAGCCACCGACTAGCTGAGACCCAGTACTTC. This encodes CASSHRLAETQYF.

This chain uses TRBV6-1 with TRBJ2-1; 8 nucleotides line up with TRBD2. Looked up from germline, CDR1 is MNHNS and CDR2 is SASEGT. The CDR3 runs to 15 residues. V was pared by 6 bases and J by 6 bases, with 10 bases of the junction left unmatched. The CDR3 sequence is CASSPGTSPFNEQFF. DNA of the CDR3: TGTGCCAGCAGCCCCGGGACTAGTCCCTTCAATGAGCAGTTCTTC.

The V call is TRBV27, the J call TRBJ2-1; the D gene is possibly TRBD2 (7 bases). The CDR3 is 16 amino acids. The V end was cut by 6 bases, the J end by 1 base, with 16 bases between. Germline CDR1 is MNHEY and CDR2 is SMNVEV (reference sequence). CDR3 coding DNA: TGTGCCAGCAGCCCCGGGCGGGGGCCTTCCTACAATGAGCAGTTCTTC. Its translation is CASSPGRGPSYNEQFF.

This rearrangement joins TRBV7-2 to TRBJ1-5; D not certain. The CDR3 runs to 17 residues. V was clipped by 0 bases and J by 7 bases, with 19 bases between them. CDR1 and CDR2 from the germline V gene are SGHTA and FQGNSA. Here the CDR3 DNA reads TGTGCCAGCAGCTTAGCCCCCCTGAGGAGGGCTGAACAGCCCCAGCATTTT. Amino acids: CASSLAPLRRAEQPQHF.

This rearrangement joins TRBV7-2 to TRBJ2-1; the match to TRBD1 covers 12 bases. The ends lost 1 base at V and 8 bases at J; junction bases unmatched: 9. Germline loops: CDR1 SGHTA, CDR2 FQGNSA. The length of the CDR3 is 17 residues. This CDR3 reads CASSLDLRGTGGHEQFF. CDR3 in DNA: TGTGCCAGCAGCTTAGATTTAAGGGGGACAGGGGGCCATGAGCAGTTCTTC.

The V call is TRBV19, the J call TRBJ2-3; 9 bases are shared with TRBD1. The CDR3 covers 15 residues. Looked up from germline, CDR1 is LNHDA and CDR2 is SQIVND (reference sequence). J lost 1 base, V lost 5 bases, and 4 bases had no gene match. The DNA for the CDR3 is TGTGCCAGTAGTGGGAACAGGGGGCGCACAGATACGCAGTATTTT. Its protein product is CASSGNRGRTDTQYF.

The rearrangement links TRBV29-1 to TRBJ2-3; 9 nucleotides agree with TRBD2. The V and J ends lost 4 bases and 2 bases, in that order; junction bases with no gene match: 4. The CDR3 length is 14 residues. Per the germline V gene, CDR1 is SQVTM and CDR2 is ANQGSEA. As DNA, the CDR3 is TGCAGCGTTGCGCGGGGGGGCGACACAGATACGCAGTATTTT. It codes for CSVARGGDTDTQYF.

The chain couples TRBV6-6 to TRBJ1-5; possible D gene TRBD1, 5 bases. CDR1 MNHNY and CDR2 SVGAGI come from the germline V gene (reference sequence). The CDR3 totals 15 residues. The ends were cut back, 6 bases at V and 0 bases at J, with 12 bases in the middle. The CDR3 DNA sequence: TGTGCCAGCAGCTTGACAGAAAATAGCAATCAGCCCCAGCATTTT. Encoded protein: CASSLTENSNQPQHF.

Details on this clone: At the DNA level, this CDR3 is encoded by other sequences in the same sample as well. The rearrangement uses TRBV7-8 and TRBJ1-1, with 10 bases matching TRBD1. The CDR3 is 16 residues long. The V gene end was trimmed by 2 bases and the J gene end by 1 base; junction bases not matched to a gene: 4. The germline CDR1 and CDR2 sequences are SGHVS and FQNEAQ. The DNA of the CDR3 is TGTGCCAGCAGCTTAAGGGACAGGGGATCGAACACTGAAGCTTTCTTT. This gives the protein CASSLRDRGSNTEAFF.

The J gene is TRBJ1-1, the V gene TRBV6-5; the match to TRBD1 covers 7 bases. Losses at the gene ends were 6 bases for V and 5 bases for J; bases not matched to a gene: 12. This CDR3 is built from 15 residues. Germline CDR1 and CDR2: MNHEY and SVGAGI. CDR3 in amino acids: CASRKLETGTTEAFF. The CDR3 DNA sequence: TGTGCCAGCAGAAAGCTCGAGACAGGGACAACTGAAGCTTTCTTT.

This clone was counted once. The V and J genes are TRBV5-5 and TRBJ1-5, with 9 bases fitting TRBD1. Germline CDR1 and CDR2: SGHKS and YYEKEE (reference sequence). After removal of 4 bases from V and 2 bases from J, the junction contained 4 bases not matched to a gene. CDR3 size: 15 residues. Here the CDR3 DNA reads TGTGCCAGCAGCATACAGGGGGCGGGCAATCAGCCCCAGCATTTT. Translating gives CASSIQGAGNQPQHF.

V usage is TRBV19 and J usage is TRBJ2-1; 10 nucleotides align to TRBD2. The J segment lost 7 bases and the V segment lost 4 bases, leaving 7 bases of the junction unmatched. Germline loops: CDR1 LNHDA, CDR2 SQIVND (reference sequence). This CDR3 is built from 15 residues. This CDR3 reads CASSNLAGVGNEQFF. Written as DNA, the CDR3 is TGTGCCAGTAGTAACCTAGCGGGGGTAGGTAATGAGCAGTTCTTC. The variable domain in full, with the rest retrieved from reference TRBV19 and TRBJ2-1, is DGGITQSPKYLFRKEGQNVTLSCEQNLNHDAMYWYRQDPGQGLRLIYYSQIVNDFQKGDIAEGYSVSREKKESFPLTVTSAQKNPTAFYLCASSNLAGVGNEQFFGPGTRLTVL.

This clone was found once. V and J are TRBV11-2 and TRBJ2-2, with D maybe TRBD1 (6 bases). Trimming stripped 2 bases from V and 1 base from J, with 8 bases between. Germline V gene lookup returns CDR1 SGHAT and CDR2 FQNNGV. The CDR3 sequence is 15 residues long. The CDR3 spells CASSLLGQNTGELFF. The DNA of the CDR3 is TGTGCCAGCAGCTTATTGGGACAGAACACCGGGGAGCTGTTTTTT.

V and J are TRBV18 and TRBJ2-7, with a possible D match to TRBD1 (5 bases). Germline CDR1 is KGHSH and CDR2 is LQKENI. This CDR3 contains 12 residues. With 4 bases removed from V and 3 bases from J, the gap between germline ends came to 7 bases. The CDR3 protein is CASSQGFYEQYF. CDR3 bases: TGTGCCAGCTCACAGGGGTTCTACGAGCAGTACTTC.

This clone was counted a single time. This chain links TRBV7-9 with TRBJ1-6; 11 nucleotides line up with TRBD1. V trimming: 5 bases; J trimming: 10 bases; junction bases outside the gene matches: 10. Germline V lookup: CDR1 SEHNR, CDR2 FQNEAQ (reference sequence). The CDR3 extends over 16 amino acids. CDR3 residues: CASSPNGTGGASPLHF. The CDR3 DNA reads as TGTGCCAGCAGCCCCAACGGGACAGGGGGGGCCTCACCCCTCCACTTT.

This clone came up once. V is TRBV28 and J is TRBJ2-5; 7 nucleotides line up with TRBD2. Germline V gene sequence: CDR1 MDHEN, CDR2 SYDVKM. The J segment lost 2 bases and the V segment lost 6 bases, leaving 3 bases of the junction unmatched. There are 13 residues in the CDR3. The CDR3 sequence is CASSTGLQETQYF. CDR3 coding DNA: TGTGCCAGCAGCACGGGACTACAAGAGACCCAGTACTTC.

This clone appeared a few times. Within the sample, other DNA sequences also encode this same CDR3. The J gene is TRBJ2-7, the V gene TRBV27, with D perhaps matching TRBD2 (6 bases). Germline V gives CDR1 MNHEY, CDR2 SMNVEV (reference sequence). This CDR3 region has 14 residues. V was trimmed by 5 bases and J by 0 bases, leaving 11 bases between them. This CDR3 reads CASSGGMISYEQYF. Written as DNA, the CDR3 is TGTGCCAGCAGTGGAGGGATGATCTCCTACGAGCAGTACTTC.

The J gene is TRBJ1-1, the V gene TRBV5-1; TRBD1 matches 7 bases. There are 14 residues in the CDR3. Per the germline V gene, CDR1 is SGHRS and CDR2 is YFSETQ. The ends lost 3 bases at V and 4 bases at J; junction bases unmatched: 6. In nucleotides, the CDR3 is TGCGCCAGCAGCTATACTGCAGGGGGCACTGAAGCTTTCTTT. Translated: CASSYTAGGTEAFF.